This T cell receptor (beta chain) was recovered during a study of blood T cell repertoires in COVID-19 (dated by TCRdb to the early 2020s). Regarding the research as a whole: Samples covering the acute and convalescent phases of COVID-19 were provided by collaborators in the United States, Italy and Spain. Samples came from the ongoing ImmuneRACE study (first 160 participants) plus 1,254 subjects from 6 global collaborators. The material from the prospective study consisted of cDNA or gDNA derived from T cells, B-cell-depleted T cells, or PBMCs. Deeply sampled blood TCRbeta repertoires from subjects exposed to, actively infected with, or recovered from COVID-19 were included in the dataset. Sample metadata almost always included a de-identified subject ID, COVID-19 status, age in years and sex. The repertoires were released in a freely available public database intended as a resource for research on the immune response to SARS-CoV-2. Where available, HLA class I and class II types were taken from metadata supplied by the sample provider and were not determined by assay-based typing. Beyond this particular receptor, the publication reports: The amount of clinical and demographic metadata varied by source and participant and was provided uncurated.

The immunoSEQ Assay, a bias-controlled multiplex PCR, was used to amplify TCRbeta CDR3 regions from genomic DNA. The authors processed their data as follows. Within the assay, amplification of reference gene primers was used to estimate how many nucleated cells each sample contained. Sequence reads were collapsed and filtered to measure the absolute abundance of every unique TCRbeta CDR3 rearrangement. For each sample, productive Simpson clonality was calculated as the square root of Simpson's diversity index across productive rearrangements. Not all clones reach the TCRdb copy of this immuneACCESS table, which keeps in-frame sequences only. Checked studies attribute under half of the gap to unresolved V genes and leave the rest unexplained. V, J and clone size derive from that table, while D and trimming were established from the DNA sequence. Here the sample has over 200,000 clones; 88% occur a single time. The top ten constitute around 2.9% of the sample.

The collaborating institutions used their own protocols to collect whole blood in K2EDTA tubes. Collaborator samples were shipped for TCRbeta analysis as frozen whole blood, isolated PBMCs, or DNA extracted from either sample type. The CDR3, cysteine through phenylalanine, is 13 amino acids long. The DNA shown is the 39-base CDR3, in frame from base 1. The junction shows trimming of 1 base on V and 4 bases on J, plus 7 bases between the germline ends. Sequences SGHAT (CDR1) and FQNNGV (CDR2) are obtained from the germline V gene. Concerning this clone: What antigen it recognizes has not been identified. No base qualities exist here, and no much larger clone lies one base off it.

The rearranged segments are TRBV11-2 and TRBJ2-5, with no reliable assignment of the D segment. The origin of this receptor is a woman aged 55-69 years with acute or convalescent COVID-19. The specimen sequenced was peripheral blood. The CDR3 protein: CASSLGPLETQYF. The DNA reads TGTGCCAGCAGCTTAGGGCCTTTAGAGACCCAGTACTTC.